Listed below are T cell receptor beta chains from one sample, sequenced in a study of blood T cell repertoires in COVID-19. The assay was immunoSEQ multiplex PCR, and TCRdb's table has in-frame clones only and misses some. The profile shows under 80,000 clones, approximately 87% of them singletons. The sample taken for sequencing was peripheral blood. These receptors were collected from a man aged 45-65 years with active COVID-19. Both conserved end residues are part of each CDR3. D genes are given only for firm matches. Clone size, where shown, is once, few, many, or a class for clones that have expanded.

DNA: TGCGCCAGCAGCCAAGATCGACAGGACCCCTACGAGCAGTACTTC; CDR3: CASSQDRQDPYEQYF; V: TRBV4-3; D: .; size: .; J: TRBJ2-7
DNA: TGTGCCAGCAGTTACTGGGACACTGAGCAGTTCTTC; CDR3: CASSYWDTEQFF; V: TRBV6-2/TRBV6-3; D: .; size: .; J: TRBJ2-1
DNA: TGTGCCACCAGTGCTCGGGGTAGCGGGGGTCGAGAGACCCAGTACTTC; CDR3: CATSARGSGGRETQYF; V: TRBV24-1; D: TRBD2; size: .; J: TRBJ2-5
DNA: TGTGCTAGTGGTGCGACAGGTACTGGAAACACCATATATTTT; CDR3: CASGATGTGNTIYF; V: TRBV12-5; D: .; size: .; J: TRBJ1-3
DNA: TGTGCCATCAGTAGCGCGACAGCAGCGCAAACCGGGGAGCTGTTTTTT; CDR3: CAISSATAAQTGELFF; V: TRBV10-3; D: .; size: .; J: TRBJ2-2
DNA: TGTGCCATCAGTGAGTCGCAGAAGATATACACTGAAGCTTTCTTT; CDR3: CAISESQKIYTEAFF; V: TRBV10-3; D: .; size: .; J: TRBJ1-1
DNA: TGCGCCAGCAGTGACAATAGAATGGATACGCAGTATTTT; CDR3: CASSDNRMDTQYF; V: TRBV10-2; D: .; size: .; J: TRBJ2-3
DNA: TGTGCCAGCAGCCCCCCCAGGTTCCCAGATACGCAGTATTTT; CDR3: CASSPPRFPDTQYF; V: TRBV28; D: .; size: .; J: TRBJ2-3
DNA: TGTGCCAGCAGCGGAGCGGGGGATAGGGGGACCCAGTACTTC; CDR3: CASSGAGDRGTQYF; V: TRBV9; D: TRBD2; size: .; J: TRBJ2-5
DNA: TGTGCCAGCAGCGTAACCGGGGAGGGCTCTGGAAACACCATATATTTT; CDR3: CASSVTGEGSGNTIYF; V: TRBV9; D: .; size: few; J: TRBJ1-3
DNA: TGCAGTGCTAGTAGCGTCGTCCGGACTAGCGGGGTAGTTGGGGAGCAGTTCTTC; CDR3: CSASSVVRTSGVVGEQFF; V: TRBV20-1; D: TRBD2; size: .; J: TRBJ2-1
DNA: TGTGCCAGCAGCCAAGGACTAGCGGGAGAAACAACCTACAATGAGCAGTTCTTC; CDR3: CASSQGLAGETTYNEQFF; V: TRBV4-2; D: TRBD2; size: few; J: TRBJ2-1
DNA: TGTGCCAGCAGGAGGACTAGCGGTGCCGCGGTCTACGAGCAGTACTTC; CDR3: CASRRTSGAAVYEQYF; V: TRBV7-8; D: TRBD2; size: once; J: TRBJ2-7
DNA: TGCGCCAGCCGGACAGGGGGCGGGTACGAGCAGTACTTC; CDR3: CASRTGGGYEQYF; V: TRBV5-1; D: TRBD1; size: .; J: TRBJ2-7
DNA: TGTGCCAGCAGTCCCGGGTTGGCTATTTACAATGAGCAGTTCTTC; CDR3: CASSPGLAIYNEQFF; V: TRBV28; D: .; size: .; J: TRBJ2-1
DNA: TGTGCCAGCAGGGGACAGGGGAATCTTGGTGAGCAGTTCTTC; CDR3: CASRGQGNLGEQFF; V: TRBV2; D: TRBD1; size: .; J: TRBJ2-1
DNA: TGTGCCAGCTCACTCACAGATTTACAGGGGACCGTCGGAAACACCATATATTTT; CDR3: CASSLTDLQGTVGNTIYF; V: TRBV18; D: TRBD1; size: .; J: TRBJ1-3
DNA: TGCGCCAGCAGCCTAGATGACCTAGGCTACGAGCAGTACTTC; CDR3: CASSLDDLGYEQYF; V: TRBV4-1; D: .; size: .; J: TRBJ2-7
DNA: TGTGCCAGCAGTCCGGGACTCCGGGGAGCGGATACGCAGTATTTT; CDR3: CASSPGLRGADTQYF; V: TRBV5-4; D: .; size: .; J: TRBJ2-3
DNA: TGTGCCAGCAGCCCGACCGGGGGCTCTGGAAACACCATATATTTT; CDR3: CASSPTGGSGNTIYF; V: TRBV7-9; D: .; size: once; J: TRBJ1-3
DNA: TGTGCCAGCAGTTACCGGACAGGGAATGGTCAGCCCCAGCATTTT; CDR3: CASSYRTGNGQPQHF; V: TRBV6-2/TRBV6-3; D: TRBD1; size: .; J: TRBJ1-5
DNA: TGTGCCAGCAGCTTGGCCAATAGCGGCACCGGGGAGCTGTTTTTT; CDR3: CASSLANSGTGELFF; V: TRBV5-4; D: .; size: .; J: TRBJ2-2
DNA: TGTGCCAGCAGCAACGGAAATCCGGGATTGGAGTTCTTC; CDR3: CASSNGNPGLEFF; V: TRBV21-1; D: .; size: .; J: TRBJ2-1
DNA: TGCGCCAGCAGCTTGTCCATTAACTATGGCTACACCTTC; CDR3: CASSLSINYGYTF; V: TRBV5-1; D: .; size: once; J: TRBJ1-2
DNA: TGTGCCAGCAGTTACCGGGACAGGGGCCTCTCGACCCAGCATTTT; CDR3: CASSYRDRGLSTQHF; V: TRBV28; D: TRBD1; size: .; J: TRBJ1-5
DNA: TGTGCCAGCAGCTTAAATCGCGTACTCCTCTACGAGCAGTACTTC; CDR3: CASSLNRVLLYEQYF; V: TRBV11-2; D: .; size: .; J: TRBJ2-7
DNA: TGCGCCAGCAGCGACTTTTCTAGCGGGGGGGCTTCCTACAATGAGCAGTTCTTC; CDR3: CASSDFSSGGASYNEQFF; V: TRBV4-3; D: TRBD2; size: .; J: TRBJ2-1
DNA: TGTGCCAGCAGCATTCAGGGACTACCCTACGAGCAGTACTTC; CDR3: CASSIQGLPYEQYF; V: TRBV7-9; D: TRBD2; size: .; J: TRBJ2-7
DNA: TGCAGCGTTGTACATGCCAGGGACACTGAAGCTTTCTTT; CDR3: CSVVHARDTEAFF; V: TRBV29-1; D: .; size: .; J: TRBJ1-1
DNA: TGTGCCACCAGCAGAGAGGGGGGCCCCGGGACTAGAATTAACAATGAGCAGTTCTTC; CDR3: CATSREGGPGTRINNEQFF; V: TRBV15; D: TRBD2; size: .; J: TRBJ2-1
DNA: TGCGCCAGCAGCCTGGACGGACAGGGTCCCAGCGAGCAGTACTTC; CDR3: CASSLDGQGPSEQYF; V: TRBV5-1; D: TRBD1; size: .; J: TRBJ2-7
DNA: TGCGCCAGCAGCTTGGAACTAGCGGGCGGGATATGGTTCTTC; CDR3: CASSLELAGGIWFF; V: TRBV5-1; D: TRBD2; size: once; J: TRBJ2-1
DNA: TGTGCCAGCGGAGCGACTGACAGTTCGATTCAGTACTTC; CDR3: CASGATDSSIQYF; V: TRBV2; D: .; size: .; J: TRBJ2-4
DNA: TGTGCCAGCAGCTTAGTTCCGGGGTCCTACGAGCAGTACTTC; CDR3: CASSLVPGSYEQYF; V: TRBV7-2; D: .; size: .; J: TRBJ2-7
DNA: TGTGCCAGCACCCGGACAGGGACCACCTACGAGCAGTACTTC; CDR3: CASTRTGTTYEQYF; V: TRBV7-2; D: TRBD1; size: .; J: TRBJ2-7
DNA: TGTGCCAGCAGCTTCGTTAATGAAAAACTGTTTTTT; CDR3: CASSFVNEKLFF; V: TRBV7-9; D: .; size: .; J: TRBJ1-4
DNA: TGCGCCAGCAGCTTACAGGGGGTGAACACTGAAGCTTTCTTT; CDR3: CASSLQGVNTEAFF; V: TRBV5-1; D: TRBD1; size: .; J: TRBJ1-1
DNA: TGTGCCAGCAGCTTGTACCGGGACAGAAGAACCCTCCACTTT; CDR3: CASSLYRDRRTLHF; V: TRBV7-2; D: TRBD1; size: .; J: TRBJ1-6
DNA: TGTGCCAGCAGTGAAGATATAGCGGGAGGGTTTAATGAGCAGTTCTTC; CDR3: CASSEDIAGGFNEQFF; V: TRBV6-1; D: TRBD2; size: .; J: TRBJ2-1
DNA: TGTGCCAGCAGCTTAAACAGGGGCTACGAGCAGTACTTC; CDR3: CASSLNRGYEQYF; V: TRBV7-2; D: TRBD1; size: .; J: TRBJ2-7